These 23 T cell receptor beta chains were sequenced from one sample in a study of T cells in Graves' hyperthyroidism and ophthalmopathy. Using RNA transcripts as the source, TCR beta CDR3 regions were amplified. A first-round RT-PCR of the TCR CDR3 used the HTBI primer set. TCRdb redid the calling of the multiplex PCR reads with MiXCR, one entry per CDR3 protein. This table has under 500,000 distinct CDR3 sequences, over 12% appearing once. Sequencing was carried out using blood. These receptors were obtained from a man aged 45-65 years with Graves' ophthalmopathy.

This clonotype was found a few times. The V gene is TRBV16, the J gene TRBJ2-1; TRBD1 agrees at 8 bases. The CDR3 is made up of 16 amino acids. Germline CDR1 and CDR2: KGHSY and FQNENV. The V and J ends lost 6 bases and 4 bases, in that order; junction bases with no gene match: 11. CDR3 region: CASRHSGTGIYNEQFF. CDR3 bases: TGTGCCAGCAGACATTCCGGGACAGGTATTTACAATGAGCAGTTCTTC.

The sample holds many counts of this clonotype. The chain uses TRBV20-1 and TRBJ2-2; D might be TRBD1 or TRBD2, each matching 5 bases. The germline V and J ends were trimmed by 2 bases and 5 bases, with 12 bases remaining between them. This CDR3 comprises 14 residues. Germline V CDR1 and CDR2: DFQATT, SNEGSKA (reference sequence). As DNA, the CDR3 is TGCAGTGCTAGACCGGGACGGGTTACCGGGGAGCTGTTTTTT. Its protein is CSARPGRVTGELFF.

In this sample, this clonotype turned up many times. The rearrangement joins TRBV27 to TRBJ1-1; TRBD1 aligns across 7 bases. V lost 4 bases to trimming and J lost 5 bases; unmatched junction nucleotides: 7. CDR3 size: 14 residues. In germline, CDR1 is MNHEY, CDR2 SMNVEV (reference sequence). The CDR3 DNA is TGTGCCAGCAGTTCGATGGGACAGCAAACTGAAGCTTTCTTT. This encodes CASSSMGQQTEAFF.

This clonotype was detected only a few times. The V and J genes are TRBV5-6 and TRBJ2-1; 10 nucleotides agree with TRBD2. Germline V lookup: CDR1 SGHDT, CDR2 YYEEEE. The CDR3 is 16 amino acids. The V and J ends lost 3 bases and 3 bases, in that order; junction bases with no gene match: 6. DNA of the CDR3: TGTGCCAGCAGCTCGACCGTAGCGGGAGGCTACAATGAGCAGTTCTTC. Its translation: CASSSTVAGGYNEQFF. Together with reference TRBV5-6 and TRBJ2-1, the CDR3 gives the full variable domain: DAGVTQSPTHLIKTRGQQVTLRCSPKSGHDTVSWYQQALGQGPQFIFQYYEEEERQRGNFPDRFSGHQFPNYSSELNVNALLLGDSALYLCASSSTVAGGYNEQFFGPGTRLTVL.

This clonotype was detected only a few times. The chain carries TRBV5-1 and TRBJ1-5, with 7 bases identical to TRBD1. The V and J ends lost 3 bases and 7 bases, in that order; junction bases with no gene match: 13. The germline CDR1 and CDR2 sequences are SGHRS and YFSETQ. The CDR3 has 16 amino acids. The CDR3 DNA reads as TGCGCCAGCAGCTCAGCCCCAGGGGGTATAGGACAGCCCCAGCATTTT. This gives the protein CASSSAPGGIGQPQHF. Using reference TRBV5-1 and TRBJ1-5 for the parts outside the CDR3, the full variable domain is KAGVTQTPRYLIKTRGQQVTLSCSPISGHRSVSWYQQTPGQGLQFLFEYFSETQRNKGNFPGRFSGRQFSNSRSEMNVSTLELGDSALYLCASSSAPGGIGQPQHFGDGTRLSIL.

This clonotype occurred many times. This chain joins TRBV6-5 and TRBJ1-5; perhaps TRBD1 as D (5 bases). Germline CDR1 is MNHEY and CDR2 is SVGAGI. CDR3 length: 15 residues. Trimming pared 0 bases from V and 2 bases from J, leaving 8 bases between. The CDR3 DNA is TGTGCCAGCAGTTACTCGATGGGGGGCAATCAGCCCCAGCATTTT. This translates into CASSYSMGGNQPQHF.

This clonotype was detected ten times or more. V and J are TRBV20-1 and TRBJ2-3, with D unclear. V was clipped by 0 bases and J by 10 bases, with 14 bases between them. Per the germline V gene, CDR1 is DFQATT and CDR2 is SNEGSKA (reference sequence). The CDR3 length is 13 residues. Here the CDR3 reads CSAREGPGPSQYF. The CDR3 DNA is TGCAGTGCTAGAGAGGGCCCGGGTCCATCGCAGTATTTT.

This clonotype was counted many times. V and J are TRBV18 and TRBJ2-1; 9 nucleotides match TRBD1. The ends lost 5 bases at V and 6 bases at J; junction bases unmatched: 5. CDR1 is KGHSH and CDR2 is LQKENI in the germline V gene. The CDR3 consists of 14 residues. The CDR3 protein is CASSTGQGSNEQFF. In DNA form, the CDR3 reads TGTGCCAGCTCAACTGGACAGGGGAGCAATGAGCAGTTCTTC.

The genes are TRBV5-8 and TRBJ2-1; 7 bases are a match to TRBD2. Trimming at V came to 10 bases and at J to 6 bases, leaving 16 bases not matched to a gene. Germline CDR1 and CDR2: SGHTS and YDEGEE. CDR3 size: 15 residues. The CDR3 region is CAGDPPSGARNEQFF. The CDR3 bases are TGTGCCGGAGACCCCCCCAGCGGGGCTCGCAATGAGCAGTTCTTC.

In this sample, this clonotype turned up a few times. The CDR3 DNA sequence: TGTGCCAGCAGTGGACAGAGAGGGAATGGCTACACCTTC. Its translation is CASSGQRGNGYTF. This chain connects TRBV2 to TRBJ1-2; possibly TRBD1 for D (5 bases). V lost 4 bases and J 6 bases, leaving 12 bases between the germline ends. CDR1 and CDR2 (germline): SNHLY, FYNNEI. CDR3 length equals 13 residues.

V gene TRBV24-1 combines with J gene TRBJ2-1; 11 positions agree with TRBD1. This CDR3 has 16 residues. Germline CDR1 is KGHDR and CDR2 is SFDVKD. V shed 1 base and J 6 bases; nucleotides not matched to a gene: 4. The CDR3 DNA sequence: TGTGCCACCAGTGATTTCTGGACAGGGGGCTTCAATGAGCAGTTCTTC. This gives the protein CATSDFWTGGFNEQFF.

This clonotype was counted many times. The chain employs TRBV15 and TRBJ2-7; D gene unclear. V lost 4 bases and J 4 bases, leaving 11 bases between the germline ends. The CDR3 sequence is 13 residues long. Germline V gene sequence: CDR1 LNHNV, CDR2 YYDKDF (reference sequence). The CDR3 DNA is TGTGCCACCAGCATGGGCAGCTCGTACGAGCAGTACTTC. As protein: CATSMGSSYEQYF.

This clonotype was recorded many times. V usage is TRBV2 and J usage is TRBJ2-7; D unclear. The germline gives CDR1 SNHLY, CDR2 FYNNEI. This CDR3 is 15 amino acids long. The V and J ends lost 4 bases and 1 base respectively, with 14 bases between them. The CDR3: CASSVRVAKSYEQYF. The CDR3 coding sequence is TGTGCCAGCAGTGTTAGGGTAGCAAAATCCTACGAGCAGTACTTC.

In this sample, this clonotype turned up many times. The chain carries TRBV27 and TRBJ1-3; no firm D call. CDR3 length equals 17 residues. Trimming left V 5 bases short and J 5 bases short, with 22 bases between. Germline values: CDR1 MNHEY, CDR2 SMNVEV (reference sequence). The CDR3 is CASSAAAGLASRNTIYF. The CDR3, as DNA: TGTGCCAGCAGTGCCGCCGCTGGGTTGGCTTCTAGAAACACCATATATTTT.

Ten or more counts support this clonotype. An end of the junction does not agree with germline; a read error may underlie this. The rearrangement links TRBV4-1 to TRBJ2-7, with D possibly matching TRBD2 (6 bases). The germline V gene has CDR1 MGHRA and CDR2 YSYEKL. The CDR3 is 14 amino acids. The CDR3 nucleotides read TGTGCCAGCAGCCAAGTGGAGGGATCCTACGAGCAGTACTTC. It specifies CASSQVEGSYEQYF.

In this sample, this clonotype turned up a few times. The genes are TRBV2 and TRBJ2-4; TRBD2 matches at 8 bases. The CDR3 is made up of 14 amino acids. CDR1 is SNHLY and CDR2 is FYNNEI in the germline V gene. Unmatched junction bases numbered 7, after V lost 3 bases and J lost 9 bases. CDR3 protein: CASSDRTGGGIQYF. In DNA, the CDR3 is TGTGCCAGCAGTGACAGGACGGGGGGGGGCATTCAGTACTTC.

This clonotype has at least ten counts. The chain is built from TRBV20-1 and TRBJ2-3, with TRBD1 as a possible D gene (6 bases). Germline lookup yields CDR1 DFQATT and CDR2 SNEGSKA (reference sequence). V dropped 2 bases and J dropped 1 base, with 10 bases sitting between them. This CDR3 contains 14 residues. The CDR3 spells CSARISGGTDTQYF. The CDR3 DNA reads TGCAGTGCTAGAATATCAGGGGGCACAGATACGCAGTATTTT.

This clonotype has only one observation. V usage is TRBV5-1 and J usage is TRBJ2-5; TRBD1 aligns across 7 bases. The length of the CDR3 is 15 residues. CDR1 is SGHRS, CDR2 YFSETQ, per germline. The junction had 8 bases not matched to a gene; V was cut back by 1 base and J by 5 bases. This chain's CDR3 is CASSLSTGSSETQYF. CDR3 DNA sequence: TGCGCCAGCAGCTTGTCGACAGGGAGTTCGGAGACCCAGTACTTC.

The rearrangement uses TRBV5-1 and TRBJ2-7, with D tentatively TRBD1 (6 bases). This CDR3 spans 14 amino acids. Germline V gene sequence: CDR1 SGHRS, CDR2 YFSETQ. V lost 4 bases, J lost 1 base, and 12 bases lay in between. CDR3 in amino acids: CASSKTTGSYEQYF. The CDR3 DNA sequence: TGCGCCAGCAGCAAAACGACAGGTTCCTACGAGCAGTACTTC.

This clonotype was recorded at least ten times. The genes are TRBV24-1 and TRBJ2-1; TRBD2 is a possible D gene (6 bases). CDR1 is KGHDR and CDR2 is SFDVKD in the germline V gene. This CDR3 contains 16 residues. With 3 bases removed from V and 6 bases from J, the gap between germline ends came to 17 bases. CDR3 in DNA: TGTGCCACCAGTGATCCGATCTCGGGAGCCTCCAATGAGCAGTTCTTC. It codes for CATSDPISGASNEQFF.

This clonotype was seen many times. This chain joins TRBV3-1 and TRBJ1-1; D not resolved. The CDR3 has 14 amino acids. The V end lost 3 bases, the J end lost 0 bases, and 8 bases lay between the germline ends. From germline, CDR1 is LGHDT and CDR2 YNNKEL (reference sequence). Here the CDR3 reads CASSQSTVNTEAFF. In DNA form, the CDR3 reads TGTGCCAGCAGCCAGTCAACAGTGAACACTGAAGCTTTCTTT.

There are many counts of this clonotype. The CDR3, as DNA: TGTGCCAGCAGCCAAGAGGGTTACGAGCAGTACTTC. Residues: CASSQEGYEQYF. J is TRBJ2-7 and V is TRBV3-1; D is unclear. The germline V gene has CDR1 LGHDT and CDR2 YNNKEL (reference sequence). This CDR3 contains 12 residues. Trimming pared 0 bases from V and 4 bases from J, leaving 4 bases between.

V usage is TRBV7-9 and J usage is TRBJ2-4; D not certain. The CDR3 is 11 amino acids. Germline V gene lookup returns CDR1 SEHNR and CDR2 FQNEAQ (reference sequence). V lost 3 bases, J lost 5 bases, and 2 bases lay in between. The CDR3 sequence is CASSLENIQYF. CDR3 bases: TGTGCCAGCAGCTTGGAAAACATTCAGTACTTC.